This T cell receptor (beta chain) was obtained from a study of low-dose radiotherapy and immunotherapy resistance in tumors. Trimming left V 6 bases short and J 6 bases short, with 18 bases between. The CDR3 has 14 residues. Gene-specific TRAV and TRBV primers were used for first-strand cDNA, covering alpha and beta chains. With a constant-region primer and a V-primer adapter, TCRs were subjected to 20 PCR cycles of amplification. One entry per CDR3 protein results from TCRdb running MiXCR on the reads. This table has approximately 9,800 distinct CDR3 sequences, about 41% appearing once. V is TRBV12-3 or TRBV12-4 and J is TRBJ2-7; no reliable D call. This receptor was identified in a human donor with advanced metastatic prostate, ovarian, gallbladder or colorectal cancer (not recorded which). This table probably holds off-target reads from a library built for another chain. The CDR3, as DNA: TGTGCCAGCAGCCGTTATCGGCAGAACGGCGAGCAGTACTTC. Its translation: CASSRYRQNGEQYF.